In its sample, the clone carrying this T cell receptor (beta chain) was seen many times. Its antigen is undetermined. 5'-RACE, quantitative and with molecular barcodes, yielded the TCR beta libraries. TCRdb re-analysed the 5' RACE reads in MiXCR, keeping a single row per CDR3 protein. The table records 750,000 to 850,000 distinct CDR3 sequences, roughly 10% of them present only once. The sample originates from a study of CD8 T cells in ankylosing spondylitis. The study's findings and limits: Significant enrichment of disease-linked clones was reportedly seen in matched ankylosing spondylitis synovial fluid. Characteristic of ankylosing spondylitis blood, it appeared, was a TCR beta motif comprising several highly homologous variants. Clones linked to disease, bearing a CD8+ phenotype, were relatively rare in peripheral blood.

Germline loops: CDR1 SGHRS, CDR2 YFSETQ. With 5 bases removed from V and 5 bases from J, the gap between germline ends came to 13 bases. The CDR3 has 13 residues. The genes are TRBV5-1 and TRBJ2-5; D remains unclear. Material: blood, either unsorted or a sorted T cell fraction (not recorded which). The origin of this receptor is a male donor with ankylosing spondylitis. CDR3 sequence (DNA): TGCGCCAGCAGGGATGGGGTGCGGGAGACCCAGTACTTC. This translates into CASRDGVRETQYF. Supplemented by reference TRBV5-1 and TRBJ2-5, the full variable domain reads KAGVTQTPRYLIKTRGQQVTLSCSPISGHRSVSWYQQTPGQGLQFLFEYFSETQRNKGNFPGRFSGRQFSNSRSEMNVSTLELGDSALYLCASRDGVRETQYFGPGTRLLVL.